What follows are 17 T cell receptor beta chains derived from one specimen sequenced in a study of blood T cell repertoires in COVID-19. Sequenced by immunoSEQ multiplex PCR; TCRdb stores in-frame clones only, minus some. Here the sample spans about 300,000 clones, 85% to 90% being singletons. Sequenced input: peripheral blood. These TCRs come from a woman aged 25 to 45 with COVID-19, enrolled during active disease.

The V call is TRBV6-1, the J call TRBJ1-2; unclear D gene. Germline lookup yields CDR1 MNHNS and CDR2 SASEGT. CDR3 size: 16 residues. V lost 0 bases, J lost 2 bases, and 13 bases lay in between. The CDR3 region is CASSEARGLGNYGYTF. CDR3 in DNA: TGTGCCAGCAGTGAAGCGCGGGGATTAGGAAACTATGGCTACACCTTC.

This chain uses TRBV21-1 with TRBJ1-6. TRBV21-1 is deemed a pseudogene. This CDR3 is 15 amino acids long. CDR3 in DNA: TGTGCCAGCAGCAAATTAGGTGCGAGCTTGGGACTACTCCACTTT. Translated, it gives CASSKLGASLGLLHF.

The chain employs TRBV13 and TRBJ1-2; D is unclear. The CDR3 is 14 amino acids. The V end lost 3 bases, the J end lost 0 bases, and 8 bases lay between the germline ends. Per the germline V gene, CDR1 is PRHDT and CDR2 is FYEKMQ (reference sequence). The CDR3 DNA reads as TGTGCCAGCAGCTTTACGGGAGCTAACTATGGCTACACCTTC. Protein: CASSFTGANYGYTF. The complete variable domain, with remaining parts taken from reference TRBV13 and TRBJ1-2, reads AAGVIQSPRHLIKEKRETATLKCYPIPRHDTVYWYQQGPGQDPQFLISFYEKMQSDKGSIPDRFSAQQFSDYHSELNMSSLELGDSALYFCASSFTGANYGYTFGSGTRLTVV.

This clone showed up just a few times. The chain has TRBV6-2 or TRBV6-3 and TRBJ2-7; tentatively, D is TRBD2 (6 bases). Germline-derived CDR1 and CDR2 are MNHEY and SVGEGT. V was shortened by 5 bases and J by 3 bases, with 11 bases between the two germline ends. This CDR3 is 13 amino acids long. The CDR3 DNA follows: TGTGCCAGCAGTCCGACTAGTCTCTACGAGCAGTACTTC. This gives the protein CASSPTSLYEQYF.

This clone was recorded a few times. The V call is TRBV11-3, the J call TRBJ2-1; 9 bases match TRBD1. Germline V lookup: CDR1 SGHNT, CDR2 YENEEA. The V segment lost 1 base and the J segment 11 bases; nucleotides outside the gene matches: 3. There are 13 residues in the CDR3. The CDR3: CASSLVGTGQQFF. CDR3 sequence (DNA): TGTGCCAGCAGCTTAGTGGGGACAGGGCAGCAGTTCTTC.

V gene TRBV13 combines with J gene TRBJ1-3; D unresolved. CDR3 length: 13 amino acids. V was clipped by 8 bases and J by 2 bases, with 10 bases between them. CDR1 and CDR2 from the germline V gene are PRHDT and FYEKMQ (reference sequence). CDR3 region: CASGGITGNTIYF. The CDR3 bases are TGTGCCAGCGGAGGGATAACTGGAAACACCATATATTTT.

This clone appeared once. The chain's CDR3 is CTSSPGQGIRPQHF. The DNA of the CDR3 is TGCACCAGCAGCCCAGGACAGGGGATCCGGCCCCAGCATTTT. The V and J genes are TRBV1 and TRBJ1-5; the table's D gene call, TRBD1, was not cross checked with the DNA. TRBV1 represents a pseudogene. The CDR3 length is 14 residues.

This clone was recorded only once. The rearrangement links TRBV11-1 to TRBJ2-3; maybe TRBD2 (6 bases). CDR3 length: 16 residues. CDR1 SGHAT and CDR2 FQDESV come from the germline V gene (reference sequence). V was cut by 4 bases and J by 2 bases, with 16 bases left in between. CDR3: CASSSERATNTDTQYF. The CDR3 DNA sequence: TGTGCCAGCAGCTCAGAGCGGGCTACCAACACAGATACGCAGTATTTT.

This clone was detected only once. The chain combines TRBV28 with TRBJ2-5; 11 nucleotides align to TRBD2. The length of the CDR3 is 16 residues. V lost 4 bases to trimming and J lost 1 base; unmatched junction nucleotides: 5. CDR1 is MDHEN, CDR2 SYDVKM, per germline. Here the CDR3 DNA reads TGTGCCAGCAGTTCGCCTAGCGGGGGGAGCCAAGAGACCCAGTACTTC. Translation gives CASSSPSGGSQETQYF.

The chain is built from TRBV5-1 and TRBJ2-2; 10 nucleotides match TRBD1. J was trimmed by 1 base and V by 4 bases; bases with no gene match: 1. This CDR3 contains 15 residues. The germline V gene has CDR1 SGHRS and CDR2 YFSETQ. CDR3 protein: CASSRTGGNTGELFF. The CDR3 DNA follows: TGCGCCAGCAGCCGGACAGGGGGGAACACCGGGGAGCTGTTTTTT.

This chain links TRBV2 with TRBJ2-3, with a weak D call TRBD2 (7 bases). In germline, CDR1 is SNHLY, CDR2 FYNNEI. This CDR3 region has 15 residues. The V gene lost 0 bases and the J gene lost 2 bases, with 9 bases spanning the gap. CDR3: CASSEARGPTDTQYF. DNA for the CDR3: TGTGCCAGCAGTGAAGCGCGGGGGCCCACAGATACGCAGTATTTT.

The chain carries TRBV28 and TRBJ2-1; D call uncertain. The CDR3 runs 12 residues. The V and J ends lost 1 base and 10 bases respectively, with 8 bases between them. Germline-derived CDR1 and CDR2 are MDHEN and SYDVKM. The CDR3 sequence is CASSLLAREQFF. DNA of the CDR3: TGTGCCAGCAGTTTATTAGCACGAGAGCAGTTCTTC.

V usage is TRBV20-1 and J usage is TRBJ2-2; D is possibly TRBD1 (6 bases). The germline CDR1 and CDR2 sequences are DFQATT and SNEGSKA (reference sequence). The CDR3 has 15 residues. Deletions cut 3 bases from V and 4 bases from J, with 15 bases between. DNA for the CDR3: TGCAGTGCTAGTAGGGCAGGGGCTCGCACCGGGGAGCTGTTTTTT. It encodes CSASRAGARTGELFF.

This chain connects TRBV28 to TRBJ1-5; possible D gene TRBD1, 6 bases. The CDR3 runs to 17 residues. Germline CDR1 reads MDHEN; CDR2 reads SYDVKM. V dropped 3 bases and J dropped 2 bases, with 17 bases sitting between them. The CDR3 protein is CASSFYGRGLGNQPQHF. The CDR3 region has the DNA TGTGCCAGCAGTTTTTACGGTAGGGGGTTGGGCAATCAGCCCCAGCATTTT.

The chain couples TRBV3-1 (or the pseudogene TRBV3-2) to TRBJ2-1; TRBD2 agrees at 10 bases. The germline gives CDR1 LGHDT, CDR2 YNNKEL (reference sequence). The CDR3 runs to 17 residues. V lost 1 base to trimming and J lost 6 bases; unmatched junction nucleotides: 9. CDR3 sequence reads: CASSQGRASGGINEQFF. The CDR3 DNA sequence: TGTGCCAGCAGCCAAGGCAGGGCTAGCGGGGGAATCAATGAGCAGTTCTTC.

V usage is TRBV11-2 and J usage is TRBJ2-2; TRBD1 aligns across 10 bases. J gave up 5 bases and V 1 base, and 7 bases lay outside the gene matches. Germline assignment: CDR1 SGHAT and CDR2 FQNNGV. This CDR3 contains 17 residues. The DNA of the CDR3 is TGTGCCAGCAGCTTAGGACAGGGGGCTTGGCTAACCGGGGAGCTGTTTTTT. It yields the protein CASSLGQGAWLTGELFF.

The CDR3 nucleotides are TGTGCCAGCAGCTTGGGTCTGACTAACGTAGCTTTCTTT. Protein sequence: CASSLGLTNVAFF. This chain links TRBV7-9 with TRBJ1-1; the D is unclear. The V end was cut by 3 bases, the J end by 10 bases, with 15 bases between. CDR3 size: 13 residues. Germline V gene data show CDR1 as SEHNR and CDR2 as FQNEAQ (reference sequence).